Presented here are 10 T cell receptor beta chains from one specimen sequenced in a study of T-cell memory formation after mild COVID-19. TCRdb redid the calling of the 5' RACE reads with MiXCR, one entry per CDR3 protein. Altogether roughly 45,000 distinct CDR3 sequences are present, roughly a quarter being singletons, with the ten largest covering 43%. Sequenced sample: PBMCs or a T cell subset sorted from them (not recorded which). The receptors come from a man younger than 30 who had mild COVID-19 (a few samples of this study predate the infection). Cell type and time point are not known.

This clonotype occurred a few times. Compared with germline, one end of the junction differs, possibly owing to a read error. The chain has TRBV6-2 or TRBV6-3 and TRBJ2-1; possible D gene TRBD1, 5 bases. The V gene's germline CDR1 is MNHEY and CDR2 SVGEGT. The CDR3 totals 12 residues. The CDR3 sequence is CASSFRQKKGLF. Written as DNA, the CDR3 is TGTGCCAGCAGTTTCCGACAGAAAAAAGGGCTCTTC.

The chain links TRBV27 to TRBJ2-7, with 11 bases aligning to TRBD1. CDR1 is MNHEY and CDR2 is SMNVEV in the germline V gene (reference sequence). The V gene end was trimmed by 2 bases and the J gene end by 2 bases; junction bases not matched to a gene: 5. This CDR3 has 16 residues. CDR3 amino acids: CASSLQAGQGAYEQYF. DNA of the CDR3: TGTGCCAGCAGTTTACAAGCGGGACAGGGGGCCTACGAGCAGTACTTC.

The chain couples TRBV3-1 to TRBJ1-2; D remains unclear. The CDR3 is made up of 16 amino acids. Germline V gene lookup returns CDR1 LGHDT and CDR2 YNNKEL (reference sequence). V lost 1 base and J 6 bases, leaving 18 bases between the germline ends. The CDR3: CASSQVTGRILNGYTF. The CDR3 coding sequence is TGTGCCAGCAGCCAAGTTACTGGGCGGATCCTAAATGGCTACACCTTC.

The chain recombines TRBV7-9 with TRBJ2-5, with D tentatively TRBD2 (7 bases). The V gene lost 1 base and the J gene lost 0 bases, with 12 bases spanning the gap. From germline, CDR1 is SEHNR and CDR2 FQNEAQ (reference sequence). The length of the CDR3 is 16 residues. The CDR3 sequence is CASSLGAGAYQETQYF. CDR3 bases: TGTGCCAGCAGCTTAGGTGCGGGGGCGTACCAAGAGACCCAGTACTTC.

This clonotype has more than one count but fewer than ten. The rearrangement joins TRBV19 to TRBJ2-5, with 14 bases matching TRBD2. Germline values: CDR1 LNHDA, CDR2 SQIVND (reference sequence). V lost 4 bases and J lost 2; bases outside the gene matches: 9. The CDR3 is 18 residues long. CDR3 in DNA: TGTGCCAGTAGTACCCGGACTAGCGGGGGGACCCTTCAAGAGACCCAGTACTTC. Residues: CASSTRTSGGTLQETQYF.

The chain has TRBV4-1 and TRBJ2-2; D may be TRBD2 (6 bases). V was clipped by 4 bases and J by 10 bases, with 19 bases between them. CDR3 length: 15 amino acids. Germline V gives CDR1 MGHRA, CDR2 YSYEKL. The CDR3 is CASSRLGQGPAELFF. In DNA, the CDR3 is TGCGCCAGCAGCCGACTAGGGCAGGGTCCGGCGGAGCTGTTTTTT.

The chain links TRBV7-9 to TRBJ2-1; 16 bases fit TRBD2. The CDR3 covers 16 residues. Losses at the gene ends were 5 bases for V and 8 bases for J; bases not matched to a gene: 6. Germline V gene data show CDR1 as SEHNR and CDR2 as FQNEAQ (reference sequence). CDR3 bases: TGTGCCAGCAGCGCGGGACTAGCGGGGGGGCTTGATGAGCAGTTCTTC. It translates to CASSAGLAGGLDEQFF.

The chain joins TRBV3-1 to TRBJ2-3; D remains unclear. The CDR3 consists of 15 residues. The germline V and J ends were trimmed by 3 bases and 2 bases, with 12 bases remaining between them. Germline lookup yields CDR1 LGHDT and CDR2 YNNKEL (reference sequence). The CDR3 nucleotides are TGTGCCAGCAGCCAGGAGACCGTGGCCACAGATACGCAGTATTTT. Protein sequence: CASSQETVATDTQYF.

The genes are TRBV7-9 and TRBJ1-5; D is possibly TRBD1 (5 bases). Looked up from germline, CDR1 is SEHNR and CDR2 is FQNEAQ (reference sequence). Trimming removed 0 bases from V and 3 bases from J, with 6 bases in between. The length of the CDR3 is 14 residues. The CDR3 DNA is TGTGCCAGCAGCTTAGCAGGGGACAATCAGCCCCAGCATTTT. It translates to CASSLAGDNQPQHF. Combining the CDR3 with reference TRBV7-9 and TRBJ1-5 gives the whole variable domain DTGVSQNPRHKITKRGQNVTFRCDPISEHNRLYWYRQTLGQGPEFLTYFQNEAQLEKSRLLSDRFSAERPKGSFSTLEIQRTEQGDSAMYLCASSLAGDNQPQHFGDGTRLSIL.

This clonotype was observed a few times. The rearrangement joins TRBV20-1 to TRBJ1-3; D is possibly TRBD1 (5 bases). Per the germline V gene, CDR1 is DFQATT and CDR2 is SNEGSKA (reference sequence). V gave up 3 bases and J gave up 8 bases, with 11 bases separating them. This CDR3 has 12 amino acids. CDR3 in DNA: TGCAGTGCTAGTTTCAGGGTTGACACCATATATTTT. This gives the protein CSASFRVDTIYF.